The T cell receptor beta chain under discussion was sequenced for a study of shared clonotypes between healthy human individuals. Germline-derived CDR1 and CDR2 are SNHLY and FYNNEI. The CDR3 sequence is 15 residues long. The J segment lost 5 bases and the V segment lost 4 bases, leaving 5 bases of the junction unmatched. Assay used: immunoSEQ multiplex PCR; TCRdb lists only in-frame clones, some missing. Altogether some 500,000 clones are present, 90% to 96% being singletons, with the ten largest covering approximately 0.06%. The gene calls are TRBV2 and TRBJ2-2, with 9 nucleotides matching TRBD2. Sequences were obtained from naive CD4+ T cells sorted from blood. The subset is: CD45RA+ positively selected. The clonotype was recovered from a woman aged 25-40 years in good health. The CDR3 DNA is TGTGCCAGCAGTGTGTTAGCGGGAGAAACCGGGGAGCTGTTTTTT. Translation: CASSVLAGETGELFF.